A single sample gave rise to the 30 T cell receptor beta chains below, sequenced in a study of cytomegalovirus exposure and HLA in healthy donors (dated by TCRdb to about 2017). The library was prepared using the immunoSEQ multiplex PCR assay. What TCRdb holds here is the immuneACCESS table cut down to in-frame rearrangements. Part of the clones is not present; checked against another copy, under half of the missing clones reflect an unresolved V gene, and the others are unexplained. The sample profile shows roughly 86,000 clones; about 96% of them were found once. The ten largest account for 1.6% of the sample. Sequencing was performed on PBMCs. These receptors came from a young man in good health and CMV-seropositive.

The gene calls are TRBV4-1 and TRBJ2-5; 10 nucleotides line up with TRBD1. The CDR3 contains 17 residues. V shed 2 bases, J shed 2 bases, and the junction held 8 bases outside the gene matches. Germline V gene lookup returns CDR1 MGHRA and CDR2 YSYEKL. The CDR3 reads CASSQRVPGQGQETQYF. CDR3 DNA: TGCGCCAGCAGCCAAAGAGTACCGGGACAGGGGCAAGAGACCCAGTACTTC.

The chain carries TRBV7-6 and TRBJ2-2, with 11 bases that match TRBD2. Trimming at V came to 6 bases and at J to 4 bases, leaving 7 bases not matched to a gene. The CDR3 length is 16 residues. CDR1 and CDR2 from the germline V gene are SGHVS and FNYEAQ. CDR3 loop: CASRPTSGSSTGELFF. In DNA form, the CDR3 reads TGTGCCAGCAGGCCCACTAGCGGGAGCAGCACCGGGGAGCTGTTTTTT.

The chain carries TRBV25-1 and TRBJ2-1; 10 bases match TRBD2. V was pared by 8 bases and J by 9 bases, with 13 bases of the junction left unmatched. Germline values: CDR1 MGHDK, CDR2 SYGVNS. There are 15 residues in the CDR3. The CDR3 protein is CASQKALAGEGEQFF. The CDR3 nucleotides are TGTGCCAGCCAGAAAGCCCTAGCGGGAGAAGGTGAGCAGTTCTTC. The full variable domain, completed using reference TRBV25-1 and TRBJ2-1, is EADIYQTPRYLVIGTGKKITLECSQTMGHDKMYWYQQDPGMELHLIHYSYGVNSTEKGDLSSESTVSRIRTEHFPLTLESARPSHTSQYLCASQKALAGEGEQFFGPGTRLTVL.

The V call is TRBV5-1, the J call TRBJ2-1; perhaps TRBD1 as D (5 bases). CDR3 length equals 15 residues. Germline CDR1 SGHRS, CDR2 YFSETQ. With 4 bases removed from V and 9 bases from J, the gap between germline ends came to 20 bases. The CDR3 DNA sequence: TGCGCCAGCAGCGCCCCGTCCCTCCAGGGCGGTGAGCAGTTCTTC. This codes for CASSAPSLQGGEQFF.

This clone is a singleton in its sample. This sequence joins TRBV7-2 and TRBJ2-3; D is perhaps TRBD2 (6 bases). Germline V gives CDR1 SGHTA, CDR2 FQGNSA. CDR3 size: 17 residues. Trimming shortened V by 0 bases and J by 2 bases, and 15 bases separated the two germline ends. CDR3 residues: CASSLAMSAGNTDTQYF. DNA of the CDR3: TGTGCCAGCAGCTTAGCGATGTCAGCGGGTAACACAGATACGCAGTATTTT.

DNA of the CDR3: TGTGCCAGCAGTTGGGACAGCCCACCGAACACTGAAGCTTTCTTT. It translates to CASSWDSPPNTEAFF. This chain uses TRBV2 with TRBJ1-1; the match to TRBD1 covers 7 bases. Trimming at V came to 5 bases and at J to 1 base, leaving 7 bases not matched to a gene. The CDR3 sequence is 15 residues long. Germline V gene data show CDR1 as SNHLY and CDR2 as FYNNEI.

The chain recombines TRBV5-1 with TRBJ1-3; 11 bases align to TRBD1. The V segment lost 4 bases and the J segment 2 bases; nucleotides outside the gene matches: 5. Germline V gives CDR1 SGHRS, CDR2 YFSETQ. The CDR3 runs 16 residues. The DNA for the CDR3 is TGCGCCAGCAGCCTCCGGACAGGGGGCACTGGAAACACCATATATTTT. Protein: CASSLRTGGTGNTIYF.

The rearrangement joins TRBV27 to TRBJ1-1; D is perhaps TRBD1 (6 bases). The CDR3 totals 14 residues. Trimming stripped 4 bases from V and 4 bases from J, with 13 bases between. The germline CDR1 and CDR2 sequences are MNHEY and SMNVEV (reference sequence). CDR3 sequence: CASSYSQGSTEAFF. The CDR3 DNA follows: TGTGCCAGCAGTTATTCCCAGGGGAGCACTGAAGCTTTCTTT.

The chain joins TRBV7-2 to TRBJ2-3; D possibly corresponds to TRBD2 (6 bases). The CDR3 covers 14 residues. V lost 1 base and J lost 3, with 8 bases in between. Per germline, CDR1 SGHTA and CDR2 FQGNSA. The CDR3 DNA sequence: TGTGCCAGCAGCTTAGTTGGGGGGACAGATACGCAGTATTTT. It codes for CASSLVGGTDTQYF.

The chain couples TRBV27 to TRBJ2-5; 9 bases line up with TRBD1. This CDR3 comprises 13 residues. Germline trimming cut 3 bases from V and 5 bases from J; bases unmatched to any gene: 1. The germline V gene encodes CDR1 MNHEY and CDR2 SMNVEV (reference sequence). The DNA for the CDR3 is TGTGCCAGCAGTTTGGGACAGGGCGAGACCCAGTACTTC. Residues: CASSLGQGETQYF.

The sample holds one count of this clone. The chain joins TRBV5-4 to TRBJ2-3; 8 nucleotides match TRBD2. Germline V gene sequence: CDR1 SGHNT, CDR2 YYREEE (reference sequence). The junction had 8 bases not matched to a gene; V was cut back by 5 bases and J by 3 bases. The CDR3 is made up of 15 amino acids. Here the CDR3 reads CASRRGSGRTDTQYF. As DNA, the CDR3 is TGTGCCAGCAGGAGAGGAAGCGGGAGAACAGATACGCAGTATTTT.

The CDR3 loop is CASTFAGGGVEAFF. CDR3 sequence (DNA): TGTGCCAGCACCTTTGCAGGGGGCGGTGTTGAAGCTTTCTTT. The V gene is TRBV27, the J gene TRBJ1-1; 8 bases fit TRBD1. CDR1 is MNHEY, CDR2 SMNVEV, per germline (reference sequence). The CDR3 length is 14 residues. V lost 7 bases, J lost 7 bases, and 11 bases stayed unmatched.

The chain links TRBV19 to TRBJ1-3, with D perhaps TRBD1 (5 bases). Germline lookup yields CDR1 LNHDA and CDR2 SQIVND (reference sequence). This CDR3 is built from 15 residues. Trimming left V 2 bases short and J 0 bases short, with 8 bases between. The CDR3 DNA reads as TGTGCCAGTAGTATACAGGGCCACTCTGGAAACACCATATATTTT. Translated, it gives CASSIQGHSGNTIYF.

This clone has just one count. The chain joins TRBV5-1 to TRBJ2-1, with 10 bases identical to TRBD2. Germline-derived CDR1 and CDR2 are SGHRS and YFSETQ. V lost 0 bases to trimming and J lost 7 bases; unmatched junction nucleotides: 1. The CDR3 spans 14 residues. CDR3 region: CASSLETSGNEQFF. The CDR3 coding sequence is TGCGCCAGCAGCTTGGAGACTAGCGGGAATGAGCAGTTCTTC.

V usage is TRBV5-1 and J usage is TRBJ2-7, with 10 bases that match TRBD2. The germline V gene has CDR1 SGHRS and CDR2 YFSETQ. The CDR3 sequence is 19 residues long. Trimming cost V 2 bases and J 1 base; bases outside gene matches: 15. CDR3 loop: CASSLLGTLGTSESYEQYF. The DNA for the CDR3 is TGCGCCAGCAGCTTACTCGGGACACTGGGGACTAGCGAGTCCTACGAGCAGTACTTC. Supplemented by reference TRBV5-1 and TRBJ2-7, the full variable domain reads KAGVTQTPRYLIKTRGQQVTLSCSPISGHRSVSWYQQTPGQGLQFLFEYFSETQRNKGNFPGRFSGRQFSNSRSEMNVSTLELGDSALYLCASSLLGTLGTSESYEQYFGPGTRLTVT.

This rearrangement joins TRBV4-1 to TRBJ1-3; D remains ambiguous. Trimming took off 1 base at V and 4 bases at J, with 11 bases between the two ends. Germline CDR1 is MGHRA and CDR2 is YSYEKL. There are 15 residues in the CDR3. CDR3 amino acids: CASSQVQKPGNTIYF. Here the CDR3 DNA reads TGCGCCAGCAGCCAAGTCCAGAAACCCGGAAACACCATATATTTT.

The rearrangement uses TRBV5-6 and TRBJ2-1, with 10 positions matching TRBD1. The CDR3 is 16 amino acids. Germline values: CDR1 SGHDT, CDR2 YYEEEE. Trimming at V came to 1 base and at J to 7 bases, leaving 8 bases not matched to a gene. CDR3 DNA: TGTGCCAGCAGCTTGCCCGGGACAGGGGCGCGGAATGAGCAGTTCTTC. This gives the protein CASSLPGTGARNEQFF.

This chain joins TRBV7-9 and TRBJ2-7, with D tentatively TRBD2 (5 bases). V was trimmed by 2 bases and J by 4 bases, leaving 6 bases between them. Germline V gives CDR1 SEHNR, CDR2 FQNEAQ (reference sequence). There are 12 residues in the CDR3. CDR3 nucleotide sequence: TGTGCCAGCAGCTTAAGCGGATACGAGCAGTACTTC. It translates to CASSLSGYEQYF.

CDR3 nucleotides: TGCGCCAGCAGCCCCGCCAGGGTAGCGGCCAATGAGCAGTTCTTC. Translated: CASSPARVAANEQFF. The rearrangement uses TRBV5-1 and TRBJ2-1, with D maybe TRBD2 (6 bases). V was cut by 4 bases and J by 6 bases, with 17 bases left in between. Per the germline V gene, CDR1 is SGHRS and CDR2 is YFSETQ. The CDR3 extends over 15 amino acids.

The chain combines TRBV18 with TRBJ2-1; TRBD2 might be the D (6 bases). CDR3 length: 13 residues. In germline, CDR1 is KGHSH, CDR2 LQKENI. V shed 1 base and J shed 9 bases, with 10 bases lying between them. The CDR3 loop reads CASSPLRESEQFF. CDR3 nucleotide sequence: TGTGCCAGCTCACCACTTCGGGAGAGTGAGCAGTTCTTC. Full variable domain (missing parts from reference TRBV18 and TRBJ2-1): NAGVMQNPRHLVRRRGQEARLRCSPMKGHSHVYWYRQLPEEGLKFMVYLQKENIIDESGMPKERFSAEFPKEGPSILRIQQVVRGDSAAYFCASSPLRESEQFFGPGTRLTVL.

The gene calls are TRBV18 and TRBJ2-5, with 9 positions matching TRBD2. With V trimmed by 2 bases and J by 7 bases, 14 bases remained unmatched. The CDR3 is made up of 17 amino acids. In germline, CDR1 is KGHSH, CDR2 LQKENI. The CDR3 sequence is CASSPAPGLAVTGTQYF. CDR3 nucleotides: TGTGCCAGCTCACCAGCCCCGGGACTAGCAGTTACAGGGACCCAGTACTTC.

This chain uses TRBV7-9 with TRBJ2-2; 8 nucleotides agree with TRBD2. The CDR3 runs 15 residues. The germline CDR1 and CDR2 sequences are SEHNR and FQNEAQ (reference sequence). After removal of 4 bases from V and 1 base from J, the junction contained 2 bases not matched to a gene. CDR3 nucleotides: TGTGCCAGCAGCTCCCTAGCGGGGAACACCGGGGAGCTGTTTTTT. This codes for CASSSLAGNTGELFF.

The table lists this clone with a count of one. V usage is TRBV6-5 and J usage is TRBJ2-7, with D perhaps matching TRBD2 (5 bases). V lost 0 bases and J lost 3, with 15 bases in between. This CDR3 is built from 16 residues. Germline V gives CDR1 MNHEY, CDR2 SVGAGI. The CDR3 loop is CASSYSSSGLGYEQYF. The CDR3, as DNA: TGTGCCAGCAGTTACTCGTCGTCGGGATTGGGCTACGAGCAGTACTTC.

V gene TRBV6-4 combines with J gene TRBJ2-2; 8 bases align to TRBD2. CDR3 length: 14 amino acids. The V gene end was trimmed by 2 bases and the J gene end by 4 bases; junction bases not matched to a gene: 0. The germline gives CDR1 MRHNA, CDR2 SNTAGT. The CDR3 spells CASSDGTSTGELFF. For the CDR3, the DNA is TGTGCCAGCAGTGACGGGACTAGCACCGGGGAGCTGTTTTTT.

V gene TRBV15 combines with J gene TRBJ2-1; a possible D gene is TRBD2 (6 bases). The CDR3 has 16 residues. V was pared by 5 bases and J by 2 bases, with 16 bases between. Germline V lookup: CDR1 LNHNV, CDR2 YYDKDF (reference sequence). CDR3 sequence: CATSARAGITYNEQFF. CDR3 DNA sequence: TGTGCCACCAGCGCACGAGCGGGTATAACCTACAATGAGCAGTTCTTC.

This chain joins TRBV13 and TRBJ2-1; 9 bases line up with TRBD2. Germline V gene sequence: CDR1 PRHDT, CDR2 FYEKMQ (reference sequence). The CDR3 length is 15 residues. Trimming took 5 bases from V and 10 from J; bases not matched to a gene: 12. In nucleotides, the CDR3 is TGTGCCAGCAGCCTTAGCGGGAGCCCACGAAGGGAGCAGTTCTTC. Translating gives CASSLSGSPRREQFF.

The rearrangement links TRBV7-8 to TRBJ1-1, with D unresolved. V was cut by 1 base and J by 6 bases, with 12 bases left in between. The CDR3 length is 14 residues. The germline V gene has CDR1 SGHVS and CDR2 FQNEAQ. The DNA for the CDR3 is TGTGCCAGCAGCTTAGAGGATCCGGGTCCTGAAGCTTTCTTT. Its translation: CASSLEDPGPEAFF.

The chain employs TRBV6-5 and TRBJ1-1; D remains ambiguous. Trimming stripped 0 bases from V and 4 bases from J, with 12 bases between. Per germline, CDR1 MNHEY and CDR2 SVGAGI. CDR3 length: 15 residues. CDR3 bases: TGTGCCAGCAGTTACTCGTCCGGGGTCAGCACTGAAGCTTTCTTT. Its protein product is CASSYSSGVSTEAFF.

The chain uses TRBV5-6 and TRBJ2-5, with D perhaps matching TRBD2 (5 bases). With 1 base removed from V and 1 base from J, the gap between germline ends came to 8 bases. Germline CDR1 and CDR2: SGHDT and YYEEEE. The CDR3 covers 14 residues. The CDR3 protein is CASSLQAVQETQYF. The CDR3 DNA sequence: TGTGCCAGCAGCTTGCAAGCGGTCCAAGAGACCCAGTACTTC.

The rearrangement links TRBV19 to TRBJ1-1; 9 positions match TRBD1. The CDR3 spans 14 residues. Germline loops: CDR1 LNHDA, CDR2 SQIVND (reference sequence). The V and J ends lost 5 bases and 5 bases, in that order; junction bases with no gene match: 6. CDR3 sequence: CASSLQGARTEAFF. As DNA, the CDR3 is TGTGCCAGTAGTCTACAGGGGGCCAGGACTGAAGCTTTCTTT.